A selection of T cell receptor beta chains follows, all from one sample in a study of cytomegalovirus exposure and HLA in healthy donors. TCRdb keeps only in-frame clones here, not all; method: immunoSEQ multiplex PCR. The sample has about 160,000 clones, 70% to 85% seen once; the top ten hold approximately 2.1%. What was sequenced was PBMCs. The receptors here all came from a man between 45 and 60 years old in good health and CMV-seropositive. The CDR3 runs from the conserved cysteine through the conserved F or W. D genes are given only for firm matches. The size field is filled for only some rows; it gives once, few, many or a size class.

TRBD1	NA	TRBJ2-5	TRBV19	CASSPGQASIQETQYF	TGTGCCAGTAGCCCCGGACAGGCCTCCATACAAGAGACCCAGTACTTC
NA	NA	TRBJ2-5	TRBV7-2	CASSPASVVRETQYF	TGTGCCAGCAGCCCGGCTAGCGTCGTTCGAGAGACCCAGTACTTC
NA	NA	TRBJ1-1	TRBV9	CASSSRQMNTEAFF	TGTGCCAGCAGCTCGAGACAGATGAACACTGAAGCTTTCTTT
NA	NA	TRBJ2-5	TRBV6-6	CASSYSAGGKTQYF	TGTGCCAGCAGTTACTCGGCAGGGGGGAAGACCCAGTACTTC
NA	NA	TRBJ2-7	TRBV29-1	CSVESFQGYEQYF	TGCAGCGTTGAGTCTTTTCAGGGCTACGAGCAGTACTTC
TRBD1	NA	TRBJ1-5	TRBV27	CASSLSGGQGMGQPQHF	TGTGCCAGCAGTTTATCTGGGGGACAGGGTATGGGTCAGCCCCAGCATTTT
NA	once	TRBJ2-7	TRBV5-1	CASSEPGFYEQYF	TGCGCCAGCAGCGAACCAGGGTTCTACGAGCAGTACTTC
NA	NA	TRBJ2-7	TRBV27	CASSWGLPKDYEQYF	TGTGCCAGCAGTTGGGGACTTCCGAAGGACTACGAGCAGTACTTC
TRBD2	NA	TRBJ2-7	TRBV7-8	CASSPWGGLDYEQYF	TGTGCCAGCAGCCCCTGGGGGGGACTAGATTACGAGCAGTACTTC
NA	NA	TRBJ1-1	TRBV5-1	CASSLGAANTEAFF	TGCGCCAGCAGCTTGGGGGCAGCTAACACTGAAGCTTTCTTT
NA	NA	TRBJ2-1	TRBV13	CASSPPDRAYNEQFF	TGTGCCAGCAGCCCACCGGACAGAGCCTACAATGAGCAGTTCTTC
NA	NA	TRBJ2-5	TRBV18	CASSPPSLPQETQYF	TGTGCCAGCTCACCACCTTCTCTCCCCCAAGAGACCCAGTACTTC
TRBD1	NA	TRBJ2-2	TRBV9	CASSGTIPGTGMNTGELFF	TGTGCCAGCAGCGGGACCATTCCCGGGACAGGGATGAACACCGGGGAGCTGTTTTTT
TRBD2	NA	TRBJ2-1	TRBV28	CASSLPSGGLNEQFF	TGTGCCAGCAGTTTGCCTAGCGGGGGGTTGAATGAGCAGTTCTTC
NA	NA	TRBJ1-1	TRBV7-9	CASSLVGLGRETEAFF	TGTGCCAGCAGCTTAGTAGGCCTGGGAAGGGAGACTGAAGCTTTCTTT
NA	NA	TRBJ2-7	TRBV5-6	CASSQPGLYEQYF	TGTGCCAGCAGCCAACCGGGACTCTACGAGCAGTACTTC
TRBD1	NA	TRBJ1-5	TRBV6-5	CASSLQGSNQPQHF	TGTGCCAGCAGCTTACAGGGGAGCAATCAGCCCCAGCATTTT
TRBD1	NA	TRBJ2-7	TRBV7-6	CASSLDTQGDPYEQYF	TGTGCCAGCAGCTTAGACACCCAGGGGGATCCCTACGAGCAGTACTTC
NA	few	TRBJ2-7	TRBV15	CATSRGSVRGSDEQYF	TGTGCCACCAGCAGAGGGAGTGTCCGCGGGTCGGACGAGCAGTACTTC
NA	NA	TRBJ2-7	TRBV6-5	CASSQTGFFSYEQYF	TGTGCCAGCAGTCAAACAGGGTTCTTCTCCTACGAGCAGTACTTC
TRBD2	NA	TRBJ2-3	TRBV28	CASSLSGLATDTQYF	TGTGCCAGCAGTTTATCGGGACTAGCAACAGATACGCAGTATTTT
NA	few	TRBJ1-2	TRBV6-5	CASPAETPRDYGYTF	TGTGCCAGTCCGGCAGAGACCCCGAGGGACTATGGCTACACCTTC
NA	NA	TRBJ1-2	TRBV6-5	CASSLIQGIPDYGYTF	TGTGCCAGCAGTTTGATACAGGGAATACCAGACTATGGCTACACCTTC
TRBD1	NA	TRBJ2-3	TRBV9	CASSVKVQGVTDTQYF	TGTGCCAGCAGCGTGAAAGTGCAGGGGGTTACAGATACGCAGTATTTT
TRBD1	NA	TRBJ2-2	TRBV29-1	CSVLRGHTGELFF	TGCAGCGTTTTGAGGGGGCACACCGGGGAGCTGTTTTTT
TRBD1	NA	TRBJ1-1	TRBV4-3	CASSQAAGGQSTEAFF	TGCGCCAGCAGCCAAGCTGCAGGGGGCCAGAGTACTGAAGCTTTCTTT